This T cell receptor (beta chain) comes out of a study of T cell changes during pregnancy in multiple sclerosis. Concerning this clone: Distinct nucleotide sequences in the sample also encode this CDR3.

Profiling relied on immunoSEQ multiplex PCR, and the TCRdb table lists in-frame clones only, not all of them. The sample shows about 40,000 clones, about 90% of them seen only once. This TCR was sampled from a female donor in good health, enrolled as a control in a pregnancy study. Sequencing was performed on peripheral blood, taken in the first trimester of pregnancy.

CDR3 loop: CASSPLAGGNYNEQFF. Here the CDR3 DNA reads TGTGCCAGCAGCCCGCTAGCGGGGGGGAATTACAATGAGCAGTTCTTC. This rearrangement joins TRBV7-9 to TRBJ2-1; TRBD2 matches 12 bases. CDR1 SEHNR and CDR2 FQNEAQ come from the germline V gene (reference sequence). V lost 5 bases to trimming and J lost 4 bases; unmatched junction nucleotides: 6. CDR3 length: 16 amino acids.